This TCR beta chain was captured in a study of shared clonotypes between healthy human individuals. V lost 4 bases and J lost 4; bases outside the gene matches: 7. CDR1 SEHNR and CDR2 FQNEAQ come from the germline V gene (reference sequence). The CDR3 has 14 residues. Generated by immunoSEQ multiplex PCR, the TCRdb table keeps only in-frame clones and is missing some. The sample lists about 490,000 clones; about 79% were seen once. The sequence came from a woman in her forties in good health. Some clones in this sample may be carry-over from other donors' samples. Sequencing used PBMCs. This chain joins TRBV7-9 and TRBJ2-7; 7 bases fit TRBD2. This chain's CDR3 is CASSWREKRYEQYF. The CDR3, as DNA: TGTGCCAGCAGCTGGCGGGAGAAGCGATACGAGCAGTACTTC.